Described below is a single T cell receptor (beta chain) sequence and its context. Its cognate antigen has yet to be identified. Per-base qualities were not stored, and no clone one base away is much larger. The CDR3 regions of human TCRbeta chains were analyzed by immunosequencing. Under the source paper's analysis protocol: Repertoire TCRs were checked for matches against a reference library of SARS-CoV-2-specific TCRs that had been generated using the MIRA antigen-specificity platform. Breadth was defined as the fraction of unique TCRs that were SARS-CoV-2-associated. Depth was defined as the fraction of total T cells that were SARS-CoV-2-associated. Using the MIRA data, each spike-specific TCR was mapped to the spike region that the TCR reacts to and placed in a CD4 or CD8 class. Log10-transformed breadth and depth values were compared by one-way ANOVA with Sidak's multiple comparisons tests. TCRdb took over this immuneACCESS table, retaining in-frame rearrangements with V and J assigned. Such tables are incomplete; in checked studies, under half of the missing clones stem from an unresolved V gene, and the remainder is unexplained. That table is the source of V, J and clone size, and D and trimming were worked out from the DNA. For this sample there are some 94,000 clones; roughly nine tenths appear just once. The ten largest clones take up around 2.7% of the sample.

The data are from a study of T cell responses to AZD1222 COVID-19 vaccine (dated by TCRdb to the early 2020s). The study in broad terms: AZD1222 recipients with second doses at about 4 weeks or about 12 weeks were pooled, because spike-specific TCR depth and breadth did not differ between schedules. TCR sequencing covered over 230 trial participants: nearly 210 given two doses of AZD1222 and approximately 25 given two doses of MenACWY control vaccine. Trial participants were enrolled by age into subgroups of 18-55, 56-69 and 70-plus years, and roughly 150, 30 and 60 TCR-sequenced participants, respectively, were included in these subgroups. Beyond this particular receptor, the publication reports: Because no samples from the day 14 peak response were available, repertoires could be characterized only after the peak T cell response. Epitopes outside the regions mutated in the B.1.351 and B.1.1.7 variants were reportedly recognized by nearly half of the unique spike-specific TCRs. Only 5 to 7 AZD1222 recipients were SARS-CoV-2 seropositive at baseline, limiting conclusions about previously exposed vaccinees. In the small 56-69-year group, the increase in depth fell short of significance, most likely because of low power. After two AZD1222 doses, spike-specific TCR breadth and depth were significantly higher than at day 0 and than in MenACWY recipients. The vaccine-associated CD4 TCRs covered the entire spike protein, and the dominant responses fell in regions 160-218 and 743-854. Participants were mostly white British and included more females than males, and it was suggested by the authors that clonal diversity may have been underestimated.

The sample's time point label, in plain terms: baseline before first vaccination. The vaccinee samples were drawn from two UK trials, COV001 and COV002, one of which was a single-blind randomized controlled phase 2/3 trial testing AZD1222 (ChAdOx1 nCoV-19) in healthy adults. For TCRbeta chain sequencing, PBMC samples from trial participants were taken at day 0 and at day 28 after the second dose. At the junction V is shortened by 4 bases and J by 3 bases; bases outside the gene matches: 8. CDR1 and CDR2 are read off the germline V gene as SGDLS and YYNGEE. Taken from cysteine to phenylalanine, the CDR3 has 16 residues. The CDR3 DNA has 48 bases and is translated from base 1.

This TCR derives from an adult in good health. The sample here was peripheral blood, taken on day 0 of AZD1222 vaccination. Recombination joined TRBV9 with TRBJ2-1; TRBD2 agrees with 9 junctional bases. The CDR3 is CASSPIAGVDYNEQFF. The sequenced DNA: TGTGCCAGCAGCCCGATAGCGGGAGTCGACTACAATGAGCAGTTCTTC. The variable domain in full, with residues beyond the CDR3 obtained from the reference TRBV9 and TRBJ2-1 genes, is DSGVTQTPKHLITATGQRVTLRCSPRSGDLSVYWYQQSLDQGLQFLIQYYNGEERAKGNILERFSAQQFPDLHSELNLSSLELGDSALYFCASSPIAGVDYNEQFFGPGTRLTVL.